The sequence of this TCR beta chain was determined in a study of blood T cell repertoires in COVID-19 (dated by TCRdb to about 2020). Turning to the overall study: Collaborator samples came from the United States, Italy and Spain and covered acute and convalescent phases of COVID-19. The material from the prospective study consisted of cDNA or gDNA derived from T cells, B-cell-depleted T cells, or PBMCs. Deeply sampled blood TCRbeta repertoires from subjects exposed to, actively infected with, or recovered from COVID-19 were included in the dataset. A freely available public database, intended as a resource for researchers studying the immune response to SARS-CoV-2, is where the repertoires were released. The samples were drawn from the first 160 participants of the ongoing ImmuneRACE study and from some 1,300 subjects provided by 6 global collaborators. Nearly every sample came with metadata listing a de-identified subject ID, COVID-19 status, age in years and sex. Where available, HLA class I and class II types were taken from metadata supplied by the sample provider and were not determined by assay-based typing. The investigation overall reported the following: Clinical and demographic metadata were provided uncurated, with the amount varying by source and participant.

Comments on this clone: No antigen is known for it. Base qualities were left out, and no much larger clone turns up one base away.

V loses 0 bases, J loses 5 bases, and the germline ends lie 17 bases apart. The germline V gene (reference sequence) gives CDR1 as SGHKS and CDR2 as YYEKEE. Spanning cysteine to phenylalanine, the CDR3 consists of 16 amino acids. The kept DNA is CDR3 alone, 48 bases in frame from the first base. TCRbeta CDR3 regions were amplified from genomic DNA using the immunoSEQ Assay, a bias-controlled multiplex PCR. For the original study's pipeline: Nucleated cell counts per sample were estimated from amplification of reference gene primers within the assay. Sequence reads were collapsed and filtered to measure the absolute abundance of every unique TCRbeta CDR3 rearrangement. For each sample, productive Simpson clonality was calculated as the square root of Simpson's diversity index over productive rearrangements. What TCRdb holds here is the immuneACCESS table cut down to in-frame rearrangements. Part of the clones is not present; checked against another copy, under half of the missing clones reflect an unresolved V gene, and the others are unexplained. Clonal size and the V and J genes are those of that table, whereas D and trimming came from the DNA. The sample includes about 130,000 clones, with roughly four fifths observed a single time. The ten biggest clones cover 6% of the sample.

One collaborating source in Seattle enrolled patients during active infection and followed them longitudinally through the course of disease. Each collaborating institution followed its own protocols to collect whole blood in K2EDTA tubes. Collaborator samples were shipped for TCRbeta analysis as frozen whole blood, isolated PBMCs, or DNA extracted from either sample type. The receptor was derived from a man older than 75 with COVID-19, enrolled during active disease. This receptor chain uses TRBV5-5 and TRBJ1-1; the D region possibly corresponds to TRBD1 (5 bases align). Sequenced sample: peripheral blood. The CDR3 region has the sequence CASSLEAGLGRTEAFF. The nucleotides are TGTGCCAGCAGCTTGGAAGCAGGGTTAGGGAGGACTGAAGCTTTCTTT.